The clone carrying this T cell receptor (beta chain) was detected once. Its target is unknown. The data stem from a study of shared clonotypes between healthy human individuals. Study-wide context: Researchers assigned three CD4 naive, three CD4 memory, two CD8 naive and one CD8 memory plate to each donor. Study results and caveats: Generation probability values for non-shared clonotypes were lower than those for clonotypes shared by all four donors.

The CDR3 sequence is 15 residues long. J gave up 6 bases and V 5 bases, and 7 bases lay outside the gene matches. Germline V lookup: CDR1 SEHNR, CDR2 FQNEAQ (reference sequence). TCRdb keeps only in-frame clones here, not all; method: immunoSEQ multiplex PCR. The sample has some 380,000 clones, about 96% seen once. Specimen: memory CD8+ T cells sorted from blood. Documented subset: CD45RO+ cells pooled with CCR7-negative TemRA cells. The source of this sequence is a man aged 25 to 40 in good health. This rearrangement joins TRBV7-9 to TRBJ2-2; TRBD1 agrees at 9 bases. CDR3 DNA: TGTGCCAGCAGCACGACAGGGGGTATGGCCGGGGAGCTGTTTTTT. This translates into CASSTTGGMAGELFF.